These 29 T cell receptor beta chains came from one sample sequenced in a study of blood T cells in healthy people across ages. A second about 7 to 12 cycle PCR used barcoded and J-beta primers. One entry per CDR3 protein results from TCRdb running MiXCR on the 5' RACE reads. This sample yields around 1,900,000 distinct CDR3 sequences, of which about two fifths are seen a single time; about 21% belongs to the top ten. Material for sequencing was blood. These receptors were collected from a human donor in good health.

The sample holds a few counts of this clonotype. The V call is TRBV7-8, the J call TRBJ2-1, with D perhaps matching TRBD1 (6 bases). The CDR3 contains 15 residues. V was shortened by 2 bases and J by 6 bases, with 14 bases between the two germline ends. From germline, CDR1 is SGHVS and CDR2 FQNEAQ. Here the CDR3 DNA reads TGTGCCAGCAGCTTAAGTAGGGTCAGGGGCAATGAGCAGTTCTTC. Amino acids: CASSLSRVRGNEQFF. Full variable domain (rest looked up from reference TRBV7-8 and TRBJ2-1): GAGVSQSPRYKVAKRGQDVALRCDPISGHVSLFWYQQALGQGPEFLTYFQNEAQLDKSGLPSDRFFAERPEGSVSTLKIQRTQQEDSAVYLCASSLSRVRGNEQFFGPGTRLTVL.

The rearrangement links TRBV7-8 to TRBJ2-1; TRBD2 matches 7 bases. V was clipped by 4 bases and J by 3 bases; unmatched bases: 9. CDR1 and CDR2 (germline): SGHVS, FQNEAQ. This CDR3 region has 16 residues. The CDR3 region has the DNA TGTGCCAGCAGCTCACGGGAGGAGGGGATCTACAATGAGCAGTTCTTC. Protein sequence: CASSSREEGIYNEQFF.

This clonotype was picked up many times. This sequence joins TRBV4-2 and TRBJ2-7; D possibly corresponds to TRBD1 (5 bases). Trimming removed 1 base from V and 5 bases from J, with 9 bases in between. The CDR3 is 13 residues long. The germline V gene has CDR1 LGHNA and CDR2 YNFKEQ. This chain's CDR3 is CASSQAEGDEQYF. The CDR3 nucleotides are TGTGCCAGCAGCCAAGCGGAAGGGGACGAGCAGTACTTC.

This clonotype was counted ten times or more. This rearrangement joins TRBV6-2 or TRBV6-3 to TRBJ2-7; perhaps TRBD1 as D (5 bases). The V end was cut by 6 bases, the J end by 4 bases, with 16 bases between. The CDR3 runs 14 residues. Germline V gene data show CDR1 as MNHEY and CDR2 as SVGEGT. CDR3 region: CASSDGAGRYEQYF. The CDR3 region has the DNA TGTGCCAGCAGCGATGGGGCAGGCAGGTACGAGCAGTACTTC.

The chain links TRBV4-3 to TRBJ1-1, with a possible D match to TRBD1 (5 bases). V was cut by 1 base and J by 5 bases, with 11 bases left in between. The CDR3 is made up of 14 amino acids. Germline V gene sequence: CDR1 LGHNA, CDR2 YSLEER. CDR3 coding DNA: TGCGCCAGCAGCCAAGCAGAGGGGTATACTGAAGCTTTCTTT. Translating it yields CASSQAEGYTEAFF.

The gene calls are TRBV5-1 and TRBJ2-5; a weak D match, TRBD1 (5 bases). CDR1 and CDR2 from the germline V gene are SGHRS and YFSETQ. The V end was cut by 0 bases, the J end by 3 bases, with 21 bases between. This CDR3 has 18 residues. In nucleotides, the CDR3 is TGCGCCAGCAGCTTGGTGGGGCTGGTCGGTCTTAATGAAGAGACCCAGTACTTC. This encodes CASSLVGLVGLNEETQYF.

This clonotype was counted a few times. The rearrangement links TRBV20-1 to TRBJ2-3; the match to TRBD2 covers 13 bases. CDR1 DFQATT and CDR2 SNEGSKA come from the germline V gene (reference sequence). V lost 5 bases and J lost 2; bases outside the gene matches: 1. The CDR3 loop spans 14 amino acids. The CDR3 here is CSAGLAGDTDTQYF. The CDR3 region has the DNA TGCAGTGCTGGACTAGCGGGGGACACAGATACGCAGTATTTT.

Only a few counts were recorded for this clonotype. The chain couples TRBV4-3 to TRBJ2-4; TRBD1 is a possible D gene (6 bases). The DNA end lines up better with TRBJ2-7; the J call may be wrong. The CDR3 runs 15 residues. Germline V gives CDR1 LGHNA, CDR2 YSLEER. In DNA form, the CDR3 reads TGCGCCAGCAGCCCGGACAGAATAGAGGTCTACGAGCAGTACTTC. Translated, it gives CASSPDRIEVYEQYF.

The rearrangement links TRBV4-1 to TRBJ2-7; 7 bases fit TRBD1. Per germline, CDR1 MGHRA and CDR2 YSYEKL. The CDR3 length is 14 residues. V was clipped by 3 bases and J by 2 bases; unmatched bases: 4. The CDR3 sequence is CASSHTGDPYEQYF. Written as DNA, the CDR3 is TGCGCCAGCAGCCATACAGGGGACCCCTACGAGCAGTACTTC.

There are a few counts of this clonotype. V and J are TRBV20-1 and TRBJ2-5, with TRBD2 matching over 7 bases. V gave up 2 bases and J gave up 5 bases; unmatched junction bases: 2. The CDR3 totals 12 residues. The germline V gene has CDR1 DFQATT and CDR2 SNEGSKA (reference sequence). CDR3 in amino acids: CSARKGGETQYF. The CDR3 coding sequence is TGCAGTGCTAGAAAGGGAGGGGAGACCCAGTACTTC.

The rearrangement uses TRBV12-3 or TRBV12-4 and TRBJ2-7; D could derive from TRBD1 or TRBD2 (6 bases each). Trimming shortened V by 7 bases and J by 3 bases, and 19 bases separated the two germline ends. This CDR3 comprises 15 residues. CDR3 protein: CASNLGGSGHYEQYF. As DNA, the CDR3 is TGTGCCAGCAACCTAGGGGGGAGCGGCCACTACGAGCAGTACTTC.

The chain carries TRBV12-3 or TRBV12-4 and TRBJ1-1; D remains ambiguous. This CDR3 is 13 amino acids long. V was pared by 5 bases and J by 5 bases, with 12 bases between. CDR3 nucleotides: TGTGCCAGCAGTGTCTTTGAGGGAACTGAAGCTTTCTTT. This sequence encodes CASSVFEGTEAFF.

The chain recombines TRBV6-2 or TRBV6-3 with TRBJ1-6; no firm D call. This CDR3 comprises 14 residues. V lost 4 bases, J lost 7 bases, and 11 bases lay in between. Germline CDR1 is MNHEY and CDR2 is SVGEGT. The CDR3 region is CASSWALENSPLHF. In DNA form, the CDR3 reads TGTGCCAGCAGTTGGGCGTTGGAGAATTCACCCCTCCACTTT.

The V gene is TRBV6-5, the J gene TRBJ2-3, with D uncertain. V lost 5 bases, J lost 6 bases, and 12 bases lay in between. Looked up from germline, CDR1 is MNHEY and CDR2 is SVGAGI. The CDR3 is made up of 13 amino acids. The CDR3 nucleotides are TGTGCCAGCAGTAAACGGAACGGGGATACGCAGTATTTT. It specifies CASSKRNGDTQYF.

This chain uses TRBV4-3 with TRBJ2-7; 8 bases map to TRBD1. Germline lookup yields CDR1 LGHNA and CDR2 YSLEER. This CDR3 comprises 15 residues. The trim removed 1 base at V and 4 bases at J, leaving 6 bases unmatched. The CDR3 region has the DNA TGCGCCAGCAGCCAAGTTTACAGGGGGAAATACGAGCAGTACTTC. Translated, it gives CASSQVYRGKYEQYF.

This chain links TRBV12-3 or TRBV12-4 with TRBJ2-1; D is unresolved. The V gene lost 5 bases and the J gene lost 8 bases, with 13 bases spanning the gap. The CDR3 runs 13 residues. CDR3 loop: CASSPLRFYEQFF. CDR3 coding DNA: TGTGCCAGCAGTCCCCTGAGGTTTTATGAGCAGTTCTTC.

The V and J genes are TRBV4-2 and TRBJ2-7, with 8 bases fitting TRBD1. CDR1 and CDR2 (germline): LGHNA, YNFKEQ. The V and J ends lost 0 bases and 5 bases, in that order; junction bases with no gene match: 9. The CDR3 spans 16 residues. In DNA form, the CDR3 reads TGTGCCAGCAGCCAAGATATTTGGACAGGGAGCAACGAGCAGTACTTC. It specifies CASSQDIWTGSNEQYF.

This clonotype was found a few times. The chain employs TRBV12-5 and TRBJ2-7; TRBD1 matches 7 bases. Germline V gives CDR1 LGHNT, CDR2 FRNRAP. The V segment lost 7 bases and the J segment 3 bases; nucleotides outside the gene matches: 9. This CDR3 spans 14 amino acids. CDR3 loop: CASDQDRFNYEQYF. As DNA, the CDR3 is TGTGCTAGTGACCAGGACAGGTTCAACTACGAGCAGTACTTC.

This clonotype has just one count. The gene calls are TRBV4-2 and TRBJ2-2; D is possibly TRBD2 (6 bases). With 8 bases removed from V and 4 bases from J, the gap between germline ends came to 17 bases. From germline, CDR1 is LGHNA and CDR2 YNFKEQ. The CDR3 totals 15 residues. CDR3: CASYPLAPATGELFF. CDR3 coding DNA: TGTGCCAGCTACCCACTAGCCCCCGCCACCGGGGAGCTGTTTTTT.

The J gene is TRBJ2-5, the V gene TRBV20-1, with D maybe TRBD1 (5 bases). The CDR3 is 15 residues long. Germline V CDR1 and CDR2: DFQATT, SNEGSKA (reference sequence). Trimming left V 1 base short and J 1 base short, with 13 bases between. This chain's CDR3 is CSARGRQGGQETQYF. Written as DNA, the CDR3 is TGCAGTGCTAGAGGTCGGCAGGGCGGCCAAGAGACCCAGTACTTC.

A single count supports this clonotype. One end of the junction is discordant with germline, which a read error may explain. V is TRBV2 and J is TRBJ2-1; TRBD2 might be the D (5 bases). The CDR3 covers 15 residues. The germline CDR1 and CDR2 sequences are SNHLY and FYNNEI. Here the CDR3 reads CASSEDSSSHNEQFF. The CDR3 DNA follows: TGTGCCAGCAGTGAAGATTCTAGCTCCCACAATGAGCAGTTCTTC.

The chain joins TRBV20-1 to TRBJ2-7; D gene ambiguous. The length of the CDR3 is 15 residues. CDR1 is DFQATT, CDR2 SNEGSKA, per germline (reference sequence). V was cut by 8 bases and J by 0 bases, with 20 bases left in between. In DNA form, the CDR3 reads TGCAGTACCCGGGCCCCTAATTTAAGCTCCTACGAGCAGTACTTC. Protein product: CSTRAPNLSSYEQYF.

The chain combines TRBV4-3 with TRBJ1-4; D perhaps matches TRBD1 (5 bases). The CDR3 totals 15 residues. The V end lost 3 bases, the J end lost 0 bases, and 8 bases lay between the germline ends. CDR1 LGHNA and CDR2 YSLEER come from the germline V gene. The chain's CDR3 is CASSHATATNEKLFF. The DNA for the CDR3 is TGCGCCAGCAGCCACGCGACAGCAACTAATGAAAAACTGTTTTTT.

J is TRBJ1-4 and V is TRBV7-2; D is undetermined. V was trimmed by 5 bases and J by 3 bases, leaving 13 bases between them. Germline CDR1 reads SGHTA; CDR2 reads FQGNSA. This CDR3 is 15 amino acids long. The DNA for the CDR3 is TGTGCCAGCAGCCCCTACCTTGGGGCTAATGAAAAACTGTTTTTT. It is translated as CASSPYLGANEKLFF.

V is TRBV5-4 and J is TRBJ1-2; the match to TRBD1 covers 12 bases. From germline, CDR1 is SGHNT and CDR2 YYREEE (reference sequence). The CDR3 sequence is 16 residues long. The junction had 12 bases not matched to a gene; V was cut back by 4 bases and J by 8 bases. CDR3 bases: TGTGCCAGCAGCCTGGAACCGGGACAGGGGGCGGGAGGCTACACCTTC. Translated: CASSLEPGQGAGGYTF.

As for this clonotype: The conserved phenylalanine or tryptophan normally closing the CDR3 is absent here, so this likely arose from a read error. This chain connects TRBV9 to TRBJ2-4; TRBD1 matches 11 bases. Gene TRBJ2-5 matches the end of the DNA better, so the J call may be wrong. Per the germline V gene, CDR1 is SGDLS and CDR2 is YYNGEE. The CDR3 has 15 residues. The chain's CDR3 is CASSLGTGGQETQYL. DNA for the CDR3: TGTGCCAGCAGCCTCGGGACAGGGGGCCAAGAGACCCAGTACTTA.

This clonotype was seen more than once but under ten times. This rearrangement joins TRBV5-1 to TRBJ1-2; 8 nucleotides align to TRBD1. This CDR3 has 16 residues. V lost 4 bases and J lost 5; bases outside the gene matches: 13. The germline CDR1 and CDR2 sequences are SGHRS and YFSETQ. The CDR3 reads CASSLQPGQETYGYTF. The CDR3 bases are TGCGCCAGCAGCCTGCAACCGGGACAGGAAACTTATGGCTACACCTTC. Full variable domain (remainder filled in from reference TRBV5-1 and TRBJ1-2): KAGVTQTPRYLIKTRGQQVTLSCSPISGHRSVSWYQQTPGQGLQFLFEYFSETQRNKGNFPGRFSGRQFSNSRSEMNVSTLELGDSALYLCASSLQPGQETYGYTFGSGTRLTVV.

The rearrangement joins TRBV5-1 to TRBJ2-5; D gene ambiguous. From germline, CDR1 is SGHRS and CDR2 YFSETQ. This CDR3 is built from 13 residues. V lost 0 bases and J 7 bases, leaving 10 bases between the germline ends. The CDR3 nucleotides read TGCGCCAGCAGCTTGGACGGCAGGACGACCCAGTACTTC. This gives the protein CASSLDGRTTQYF. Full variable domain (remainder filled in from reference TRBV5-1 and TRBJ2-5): KAGVTQTPRYLIKTRGQQVTLSCSPISGHRSVSWYQQTPGQGLQFLFEYFSETQRNKGNFPGRFSGRQFSNSRSEMNVSTLELGDSALYLCASSLDGRTTQYFGPGTRLLVL.

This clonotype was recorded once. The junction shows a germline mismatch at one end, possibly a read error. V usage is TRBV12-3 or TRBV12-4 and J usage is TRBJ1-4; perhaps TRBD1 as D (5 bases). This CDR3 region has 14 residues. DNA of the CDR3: TGTGCCAGCAGAGGAGGGACGGACAATGAAAAGCTGTTTTTT. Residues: CASRGGTDNEKLFF.